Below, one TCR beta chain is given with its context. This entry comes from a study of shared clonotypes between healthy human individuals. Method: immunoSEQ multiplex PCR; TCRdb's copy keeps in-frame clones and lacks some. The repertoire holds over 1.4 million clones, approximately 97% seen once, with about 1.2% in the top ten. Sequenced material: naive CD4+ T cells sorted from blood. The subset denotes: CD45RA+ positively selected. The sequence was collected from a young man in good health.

CDR3 DNA: TGCGCCAGCAGCCAGTACCAAGAGACCCAGTACTTC. Amino acid sequence: CASSQYQETQYF. The chain recombines TRBV5-1 with TRBJ2-5; no firm D call. The CDR3 covers 12 residues. Per germline, CDR1 SGHRS and CDR2 YFSETQ. V shed 4 bases and J shed 0 bases, with 4 bases lying between them.